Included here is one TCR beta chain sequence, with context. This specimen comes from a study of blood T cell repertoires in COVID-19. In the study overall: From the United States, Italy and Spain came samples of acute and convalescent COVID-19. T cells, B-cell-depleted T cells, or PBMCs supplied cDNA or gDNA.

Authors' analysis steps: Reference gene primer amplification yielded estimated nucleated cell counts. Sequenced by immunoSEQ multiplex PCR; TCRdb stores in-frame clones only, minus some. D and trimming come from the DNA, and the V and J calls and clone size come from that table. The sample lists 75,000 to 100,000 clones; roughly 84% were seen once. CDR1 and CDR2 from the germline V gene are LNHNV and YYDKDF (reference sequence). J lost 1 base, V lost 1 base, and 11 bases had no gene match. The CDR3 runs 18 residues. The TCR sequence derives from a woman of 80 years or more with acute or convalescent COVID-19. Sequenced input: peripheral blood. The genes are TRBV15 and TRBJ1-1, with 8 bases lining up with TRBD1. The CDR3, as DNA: TGTGCCACCAGCAGAGGCCATTCCAGGGGGCGAGCGAACACTGAAGCTTTCTTT. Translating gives CATSRGHSRGRANTEAFF.